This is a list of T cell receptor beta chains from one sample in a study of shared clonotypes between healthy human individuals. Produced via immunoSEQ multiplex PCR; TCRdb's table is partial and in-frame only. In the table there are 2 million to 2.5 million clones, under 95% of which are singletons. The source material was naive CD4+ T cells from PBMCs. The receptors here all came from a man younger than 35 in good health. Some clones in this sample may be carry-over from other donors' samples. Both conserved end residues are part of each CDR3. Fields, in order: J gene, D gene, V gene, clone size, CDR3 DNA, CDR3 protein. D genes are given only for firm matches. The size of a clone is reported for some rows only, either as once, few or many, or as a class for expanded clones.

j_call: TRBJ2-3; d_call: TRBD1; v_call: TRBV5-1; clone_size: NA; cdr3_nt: TGCGCCAGCAGTAGGGACAGGGAAACAGATACGCAGTATTTT; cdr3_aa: CASSRDRETDTQYF
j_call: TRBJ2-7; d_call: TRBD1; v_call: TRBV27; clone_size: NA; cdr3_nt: TGTGCCAGCAGTACTACCTGGACAGGGGGCTACGAGCAGTACTTC; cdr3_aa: CASSTTWTGGYEQYF
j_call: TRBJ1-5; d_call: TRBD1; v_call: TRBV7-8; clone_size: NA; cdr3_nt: TGTGCCAGCAGCTCAGGACAGGGTGGGCGGCAGCCCCAGCATTTT; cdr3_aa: CASSSGQGGRQPQHF
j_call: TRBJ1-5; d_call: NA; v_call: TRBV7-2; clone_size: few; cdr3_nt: TGTGCCAGCAGCTTAAGAAGCAATCAGCCCCAGCATTTT; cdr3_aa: CASSLRSNQPQHF
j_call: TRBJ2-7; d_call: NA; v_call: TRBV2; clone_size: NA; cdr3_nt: TGTGCCAGCAGCAACAGGGTACGCTCCTACGAGCAGTACTTC; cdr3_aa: CASSNRVRSYEQYF
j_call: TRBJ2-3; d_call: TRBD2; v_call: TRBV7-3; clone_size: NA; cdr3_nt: TGTGCCAGCAGCTTAATTGGCGGGAGTACAGATACGCAGTATTTT; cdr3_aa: CASSLIGGSTDTQYF
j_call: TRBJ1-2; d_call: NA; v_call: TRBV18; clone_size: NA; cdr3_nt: TGTGCCAGCTCACCAAGAAGTACAGCAAACTATGGCTACACCTTC; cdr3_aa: CASSPRSTANYGYTF
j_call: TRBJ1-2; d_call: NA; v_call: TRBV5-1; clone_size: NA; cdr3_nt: TGCGCCAGCAGCTTAAGATCCTTGGGCTTATCAGGTGCTAACTATGGCTACACCTTC; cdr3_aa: CASSLRSLGLSGANYGYTF
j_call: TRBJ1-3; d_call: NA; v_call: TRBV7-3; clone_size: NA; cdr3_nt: TGTGCCAGCAGCTCCGGGGCTGGAAACACCATATATTTT; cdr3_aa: CASSSGAGNTIYF
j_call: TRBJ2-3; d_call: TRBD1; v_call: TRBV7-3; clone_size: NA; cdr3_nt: TGTGCCAGCAGCTTAAGACAGGGAACAGATACGCAGTATTTT; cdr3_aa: CASSLRQGTDTQYF
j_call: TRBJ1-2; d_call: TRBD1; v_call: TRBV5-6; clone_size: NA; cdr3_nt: TGTGCCAGCAGAACGACAGGGTCCAACTATGGCTACACCTTC; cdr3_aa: CASRTTGSNYGYTF
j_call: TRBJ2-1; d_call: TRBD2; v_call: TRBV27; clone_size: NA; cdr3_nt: TGTGCCAGCAGTTACCTACCGAACCGTAGCGGGAGGGAGAATAATGAGCAGTTCTTC; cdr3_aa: CASSYLPNRSGRENNEQFF
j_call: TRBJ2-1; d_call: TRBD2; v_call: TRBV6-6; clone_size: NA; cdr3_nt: TGTGCCAGCAGTTACTCCCCAGTAGCGGGAGTGAATGAGCAGTTCTTC; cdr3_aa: CASSYSPVAGVNEQFF
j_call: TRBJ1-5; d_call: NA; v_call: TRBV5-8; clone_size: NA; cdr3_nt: TGTGCCAGCAGCTTGGGGCGGCAGCCCCAGCATTTT; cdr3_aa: CASSLGRQPQHF
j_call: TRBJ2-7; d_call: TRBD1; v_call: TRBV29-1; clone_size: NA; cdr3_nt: TGCAGCGCAGAAGGGACAGCCTACGAGCAGTACTTC; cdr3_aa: CSAEGTAYEQYF
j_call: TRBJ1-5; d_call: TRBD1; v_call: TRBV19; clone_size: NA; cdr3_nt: TGTGCCAGTAGTGAACGACAGGGGGCTCAGCCCCAGCATTTT; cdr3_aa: CASSERQGAQPQHF
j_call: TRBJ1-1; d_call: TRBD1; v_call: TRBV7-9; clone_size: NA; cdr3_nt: TGTGCCAGCAGCTTTGACAGGGGGCGGACTGAAGCTTTCTTT; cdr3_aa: CASSFDRGRTEAFF
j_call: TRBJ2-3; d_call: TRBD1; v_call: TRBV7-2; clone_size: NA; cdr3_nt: TGTGCCAGCAGCACCCGACAGGGAGGCACAGATACGCAGTATTTT; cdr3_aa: CASSTRQGGTDTQYF
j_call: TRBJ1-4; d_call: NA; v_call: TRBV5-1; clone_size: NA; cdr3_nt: TGCGCCAGCAGAGACCGGGCCGCAACTAATGAAAAACTGTTTTTT; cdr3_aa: CASRDRAATNEKLFF
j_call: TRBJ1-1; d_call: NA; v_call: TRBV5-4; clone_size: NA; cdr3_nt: TGCCTGCTTGGGGCAGGGACGAGGCACACTGAAGCTTTCTTT; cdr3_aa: CLLGAGTRHTEAFF
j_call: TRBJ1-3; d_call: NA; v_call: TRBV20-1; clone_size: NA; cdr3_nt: TGCAGTGTTTCCGGAAACACCATATATTTT; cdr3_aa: CSVSGNTIYF
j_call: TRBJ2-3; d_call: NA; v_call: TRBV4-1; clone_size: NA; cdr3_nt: TGCGCCAGCAGCCAAGTGGGAAGCACAGATACGCAGTATTTT; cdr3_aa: CASSQVGSTDTQYF
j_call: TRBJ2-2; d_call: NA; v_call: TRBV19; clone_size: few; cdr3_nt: TGTGCCAGTAGTATACAAGCGAACACCGGGGAGCTGTTTTTT; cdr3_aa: CASSIQANTGELFF
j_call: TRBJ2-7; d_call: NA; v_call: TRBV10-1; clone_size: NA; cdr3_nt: TGCGCCAGCAGTGGTAGCCGCCTCGAGCAGTACTTC; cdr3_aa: CASSGSRLEQYF
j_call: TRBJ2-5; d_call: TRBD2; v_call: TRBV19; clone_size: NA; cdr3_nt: TGTGCCAGTAGTACCCTACTAGCGGGAGGTGCAGAGACCCAGTACTTC; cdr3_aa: CASSTLLAGGAETQYF
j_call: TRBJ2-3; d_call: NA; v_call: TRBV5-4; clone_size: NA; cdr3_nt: TGTGCCAGCAGCCCCGGGACTTCGATCTTCACAGATACGCAGTATTTT; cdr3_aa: CASSPGTSIFTDTQYF
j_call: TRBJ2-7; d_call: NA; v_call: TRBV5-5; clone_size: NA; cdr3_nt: TGTGCCAGCAGCCAAAGGGACAACTCCTACGAGCAGTACTTC; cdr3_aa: CASSQRDNSYEQYF
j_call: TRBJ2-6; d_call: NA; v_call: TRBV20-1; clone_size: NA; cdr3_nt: TGCAGTGCTAGGGGGGCCAACGTCCTGACTTTC; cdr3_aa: CSARGANVLTF
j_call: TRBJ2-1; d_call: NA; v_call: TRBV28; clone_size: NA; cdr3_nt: TGTGCCAGCAGTTTATTCGGGCGTCTCGGTGAGCAGTTCTTC; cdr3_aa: CASSLFGRLGEQFF
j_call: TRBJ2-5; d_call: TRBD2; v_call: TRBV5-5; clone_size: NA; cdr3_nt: TGTGCCAGCAGCCCCCCCCAGGGAGGGGAAGAGACCCAGTACTTC; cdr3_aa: CASSPPQGGEETQYF
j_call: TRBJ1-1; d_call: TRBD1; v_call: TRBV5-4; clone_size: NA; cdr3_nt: TGTGCCAGCAGCACCCCATCGACAGGGGACGCTGAAGCTTTCTTT; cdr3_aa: CASSTPSTGDAEAFF
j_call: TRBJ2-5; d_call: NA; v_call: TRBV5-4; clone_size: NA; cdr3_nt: TGTGCCAGCAGCCCAGGCGGTAACCAAGAGACCCAGTACTTC; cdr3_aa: CASSPGGNQETQYF
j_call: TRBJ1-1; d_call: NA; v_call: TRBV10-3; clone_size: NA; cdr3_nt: TGTGCCATCAGTCCGACAGACATGAACACTGAAGCTTTCTTT; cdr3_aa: CAISPTDMNTEAFF
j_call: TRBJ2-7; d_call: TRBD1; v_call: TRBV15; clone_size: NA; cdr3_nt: TGTGCCACCAGCAGCCCCGGGACAGGGGTCTACGAGCAGTACTTC; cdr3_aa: CATSSPGTGVYEQYF
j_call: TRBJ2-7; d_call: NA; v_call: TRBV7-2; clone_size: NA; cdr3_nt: TGTGCCAGCAGCCCGGGGGGCCAGGGGTCAGGACAGTACTTC; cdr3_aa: CASSPGGQGSGQYF
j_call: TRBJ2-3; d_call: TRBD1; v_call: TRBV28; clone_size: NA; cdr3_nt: TGTGCCAGCGGCCTCGGACAGGGCCCGCCACCAGATACGCAGTATTTT; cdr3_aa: CASGLGQGPPPDTQYF
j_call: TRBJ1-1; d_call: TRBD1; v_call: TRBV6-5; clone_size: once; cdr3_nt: TGTGCCAGCAGTGCCCTGACAGGGTTTGGGGGTGAAGCTTTCTTT; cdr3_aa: CASSALTGFGGEAFF
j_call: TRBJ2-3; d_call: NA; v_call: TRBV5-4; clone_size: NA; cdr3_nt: TGTGCCAGCAGTTCGTACACTTTCACAGATACGCAGTATTTT; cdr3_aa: CASSSYTFTDTQYF
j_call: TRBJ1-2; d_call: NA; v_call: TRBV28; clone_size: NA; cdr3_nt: TGTGCCACCCACGGACAGAACTATGGCTACACCTTC; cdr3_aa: CATHGQNYGYTF
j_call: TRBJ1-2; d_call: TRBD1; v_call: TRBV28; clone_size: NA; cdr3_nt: TGTGCCAGCAGTTTAGCGGGACAGGGGTCCCTTGGGAAGGGCTACACCTTC; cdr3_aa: CASSLAGQGSLGKGYTF
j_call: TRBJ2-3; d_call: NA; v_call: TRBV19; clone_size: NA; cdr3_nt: TGTGCCAGTAGTATAGTTGGGGCATCCCGCCGGGGGGCCAGCACAGATACGCAGTATTTT; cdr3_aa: CASSIVGASRRGASTDTQYF
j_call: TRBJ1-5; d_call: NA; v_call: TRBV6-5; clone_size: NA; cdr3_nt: TGTGCCAGCAGTTACAGTAGGGATAATCAGCCCCAGCATTTT; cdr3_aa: CASSYSRDNQPQHF
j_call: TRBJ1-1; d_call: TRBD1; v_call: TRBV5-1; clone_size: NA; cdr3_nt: TGCGCCAGCAGCTTCAATACCCGGGACAGTAGAGCTTTCTTT; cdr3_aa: CASSFNTRDSRAFF
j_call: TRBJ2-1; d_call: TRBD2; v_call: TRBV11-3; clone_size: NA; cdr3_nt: TGTGCCAGCAGCTTAGAAGGGACTAGGTCATCCAATGAGCAGTTCTTC; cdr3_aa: CASSLEGTRSSNEQFF
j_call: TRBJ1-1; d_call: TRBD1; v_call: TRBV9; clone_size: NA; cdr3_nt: TGTGCCAGCAGCGAGAGGGGACAGGCTAACTTAAATGAAGCTTTCTTT; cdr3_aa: CASSERGQANLNEAFF
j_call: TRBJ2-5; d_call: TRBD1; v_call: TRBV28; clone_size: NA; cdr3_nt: TGTGCCACTTACAGGGGAATGGCCCATGAGAAGACCCAGTACTTC; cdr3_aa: CATYRGMAHEKTQYF
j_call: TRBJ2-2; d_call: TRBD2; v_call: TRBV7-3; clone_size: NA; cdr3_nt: TGTGCCAGCAGTCGATCGAGCGGGACCCCCGGGGAGCTGTTTTTT; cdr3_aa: CASSRSSGTPGELFF
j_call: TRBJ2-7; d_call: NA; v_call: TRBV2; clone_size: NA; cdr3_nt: TGTGCCAGCAGGAACTATCAGGTCGAGCAGTACTTC; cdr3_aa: CASRNYQVEQYF
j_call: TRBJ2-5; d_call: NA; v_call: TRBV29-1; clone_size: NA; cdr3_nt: TGCAGCGTTGATGAGGGGGGAGGGGAGACCCAGTACTTC; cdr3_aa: CSVDEGGGETQYF
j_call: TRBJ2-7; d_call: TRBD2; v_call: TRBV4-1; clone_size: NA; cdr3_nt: TGCGCCAGCAGCCATGGAGGGACTAGCGGGAACGAGCAGTACTTC; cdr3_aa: CASSHGGTSGNEQYF
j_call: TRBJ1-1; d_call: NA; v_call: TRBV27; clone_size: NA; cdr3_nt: TGTGCCAGCAGTTTAGAATATGCCTTTCCGAACACTGAAGCTTTCTTT; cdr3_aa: CASSLEYAFPNTEAFF